Following are 29 T cell receptor beta chains from one sample sequenced in a study of shared clonotypes between healthy human individuals. Here immunoSEQ multiplex PCR was the method, and the copy in TCRdb shows in-frame clones only, minus some. The sample includes some 2,000,000 clones, nearly 97% of them seen just once. Sequencing input: naive CD4+ T cells sorted from blood. Specified subset: CD45RA+ positively selected. Source of these receptors: a man aged 18 to 29 in good health.

The chain couples TRBV9 to TRBJ1-1, with D possibly matching TRBD1 (5 bases). Between the trimmed V and J ends, which lost 0 bases and 7 bases, there was a span of 19 bases. CDR3 length equals 16 residues. Germline V gene sequence: CDR1 SGDLS, CDR2 YYNGEE. CDR3 sequence reads: CASSVVHRPEGLEAFF. As DNA, the CDR3 is TGTGCCAGCAGCGTAGTGCACAGGCCCGAAGGCCTTGAAGCTTTCTTT.

This clone was detected once. This chain connects TRBV5-1 to TRBJ1-6; possibly TRBD1 for D (5 bases). Germline CDR1 reads SGHRS; CDR2 reads YFSETQ. This CDR3 comprises 15 residues. Trimming left V 1 base short and J 7 bases short, with 12 bases between. This CDR3 reads CASSLLRGANSPLHF. The DNA for the CDR3 is TGCGCCAGCAGCTTGTTACGCGGGGCGAATTCACCCCTCCACTTT.

The rearrangement joins TRBV7-9 to TRBJ2-1, with D maybe TRBD1 (6 bases). V was shortened by 6 bases and J by 4 bases, with 16 bases between the two germline ends. The CDR3 is 15 amino acids. Germline loops: CDR1 SEHNR, CDR2 FQNEAQ (reference sequence). CDR3: CASSIQGSIYNEQFF. DNA for the CDR3: TGTGCCAGCAGTATACAGGGATCTATTTACAATGAGCAGTTCTTC.

This chain connects TRBV5-4 to TRBJ2-5; TRBD1 matches at 10 bases. Losses at the gene ends were 4 bases for V and 10 bases for J; bases not matched to a gene: 13. The CDR3 loop spans 15 amino acids. Germline CDR1 reads SGHNT; CDR2 reads YYREEE (reference sequence). CDR3 amino acids: CASSRERGQGGVQYF. CDR3 nucleotides: TGTGCCAGCAGCCGCGAGCGTGGACAGGGGGGAGTCCAGTACTTC.

For the CDR3, the DNA is TGTGCCAGCAGGAGTTTCGATGGAGAGTTGGAAAAACTGTTTTTT. Its protein is CASRSFDGELEKLFF. The gene calls are TRBV2 and TRBJ1-4, with no clear D. The CDR3 sequence is 15 residues long. Trimming cost V 6 bases and J 8 bases, with 19 bases left between them. The germline V gene encodes CDR1 SNHLY and CDR2 FYNNEI.

V is TRBV5-1 and J is TRBJ1-1; maybe TRBD1 (5 bases). CDR1 SGHRS and CDR2 YFSETQ come from the germline V gene. The V gene lost 6 bases and the J gene lost 3 bases, with 15 bases spanning the gap. This CDR3 comprises 14 residues. The CDR3 reads CASIQGSGDTEAFF. The DNA for the CDR3 is TGCGCCAGCATCCAGGGAAGTGGGGACACTGAAGCTTTCTTT.

This clone occurred once. The J gene is TRBJ1-5, the V gene TRBV5-1, with 9 nucleotides matching TRBD1. V was clipped by 0 bases and J by 2 bases; unmatched bases: 0. In germline, CDR1 is SGHRS, CDR2 YFSETQ. CDR3 length: 15 amino acids. The CDR3 nucleotides read TGCGCCAGCAGCTTGGGGGACAGGGGCAATCAGCCCCAGCATTTT. Translating it yields CASSLGDRGNQPQHF.

A single count supports this clone. DNA of the CDR3: TGTGCCAGCAGCGCCCTTCCAGGGAGTTCCCAAGAGACCCAGTACTTC. Amino acids: CASSALPGSSQETQYF. V gene TRBV9 combines with J gene TRBJ2-5; D might be TRBD1 or TRBD2, each matching 5 bases. Germline V gene lookup returns CDR1 SGDLS and CDR2 YYNGEE. CDR3 length: 16 residues. The V and J ends lost 3 bases and 1 base respectively, with 16 bases between them.

The chain is built from TRBV10-3 and TRBJ1-2; weak D call: TRBD1 (5 bases). The CDR3 covers 11 residues. Germline V lookup: CDR1 ENHRY, CDR2 SYGVKD. With 3 bases removed from V and 7 bases from J, the gap between germline ends came to 6 bases. The CDR3 sequence: CAISDQGGYTF. In DNA form, the CDR3 reads TGTGCCATCAGTGACCAGGGTGGCTACACCTTC.

Note on this clone: At the DNA level, this CDR3 is encoded by other sequences in the same sample as well. This sequence joins TRBV9 and TRBJ2-2; no definite D call. CDR3 length: 13 amino acids. V was trimmed by 0 bases and J by 4 bases, leaving 4 bases between them. The germline V gene encodes CDR1 SGDLS and CDR2 YYNGEE. CDR3 in amino acids: CASSVGVTGELFF. Written as DNA, the CDR3 is TGTGCCAGCAGCGTAGGGGTCACCGGGGAGCTGTTTTTT.

J is TRBJ1-1 and V is TRBV5-1; D not resolved. The CDR3 runs 13 residues. The V gene's germline CDR1 is SGHRS and CDR2 YFSETQ. Trimming cost V 1 base and J 2 bases, with 6 bases left between them. This CDR3 is CASSLMTNTEAFF. CDR3 DNA: TGCGCCAGCAGCTTGATGACAAACACTGAAGCTTTCTTT.

J is TRBJ2-5 and V is TRBV4-1; D gene uncertain. The CDR3 extends over 16 amino acids. V lost 2 bases and J 4 bases, leaving 17 bases between the germline ends. Per the germline V gene, CDR1 is MGHRA and CDR2 is YSYEKL. As DNA, the CDR3 is TGCGCCAGCAGCCAATTCCCCGTTGGGCTCCCAGAGACCCAGTACTTC. Translating it yields CASSQFPVGLPETQYF.

The chain employs TRBV10-2 and TRBJ2-7, with 11 bases matching TRBD2. The CDR3 is made up of 15 amino acids. V shed 5 bases and J 2 bases; nucleotides not matched to a gene: 5. CDR1 WSHSY and CDR2 SAAADI come from the germline V gene. CDR3 loop: CASSTGTSGPYEQYF. The CDR3 DNA follows: TGCGCCAGCAGTACAGGGACTAGCGGCCCCTACGAGCAGTACTTC.

The chain has TRBV5-1 and TRBJ2-3; 8 bases line up with TRBD2. CDR1 is SGHRS, CDR2 YFSETQ, per germline. Losses at the gene ends were 3 bases for V and 4 bases for J; bases not matched to a gene: 7. This CDR3 spans 15 amino acids. Here the CDR3 reads CASSSPGLEADTQYF. The CDR3 DNA is TGCGCCAGCAGCTCTCCGGGACTAGAGGCAGATACGCAGTATTTT.

The chain is built from TRBV5-1 and TRBJ2-1; 7 bases agree with TRBD1. Trimming took 4 bases from V and 6 from J; bases not matched to a gene: 13. The V gene's germline CDR1 is SGHRS and CDR2 YFSETQ. The CDR3 consists of 16 residues. CDR3 sequence reads: CASSPPWDSSLNEQFF. The CDR3 nucleotides are TGCGCCAGCAGCCCGCCTTGGGACAGCTCTCTCAATGAGCAGTTCTTC.

V is TRBV27 and J is TRBJ1-2; TRBD1 agrees at 12 bases. The CDR3 consists of 15 residues. V shed 3 bases and J 6 bases; nucleotides not matched to a gene: 5. Germline values: CDR1 MNHEY, CDR2 SMNVEV (reference sequence). The CDR3 spells CASSFSGTGGNGYTF. DNA for the CDR3: TGTGCCAGCAGTTTTTCCGGGACAGGGGGCAATGGCTACACCTTC.

This clone was detected only once. This same CDR3 is encoded by further DNA sequences in the sample. The gene calls are TRBV4-1 and TRBJ2-5; 7 nucleotides agree with TRBD2. Germline values: CDR1 MGHRA, CDR2 YSYEKL. The CDR3 has 15 residues. Losses at the gene ends were 0 bases for V and 2 bases for J; bases not matched to a gene: 3. The CDR3 region has the DNA TGCGCCAGCAGCCAAGAGGGGAGGGGACAAGAGACCCAGTACTTC. Translation gives CASSQEGRGQETQYF.

As concerns this clone: This sample includes further DNA sequences coding for the same CDR3. The chain carries TRBV6-5 and TRBJ1-2; the D is unclear. The germline CDR1 and CDR2 sequences are MNHEY and SVGAGI. The CDR3 totals 13 residues. The V and J ends lost 0 bases and 4 bases respectively, with 6 bases between them. The DNA for the CDR3 is TGTGCCAGCAGTTACTCGAATTCCTATGGCTACACCTTC. This translates into CASSYSNSYGYTF.

The chain combines TRBV11-2 with TRBJ2-4; D remains ambiguous. Germline V CDR1 and CDR2: SGHAT, FQNNGV. Trimming left V 1 base short and J 15 bases short, with 10 bases between. This CDR3 spans 11 amino acids. CDR3 loop: CASSLGVSSYF. The CDR3 region has the DNA TGTGCCAGCAGCTTAGGTGTTAGCTCGTACTTC.

This sequence joins TRBV5-1 and TRBJ2-1, with TRBD1 identical over 7 bases. After removal of 3 bases from V and 7 bases from J, the junction contained 4 bases not matched to a gene. The germline V gene encodes CDR1 SGHRS and CDR2 YFSETQ. The CDR3 is made up of 13 amino acids. CDR3 sequence (DNA): TGCGCCAGCAGCTCGACAGGGTGGAATGAGCAGTTCTTC. Encoded protein: CASSSTGWNEQFF.

This chain joins TRBV11-2 and TRBJ2-7; TRBD1 agrees at 9 bases. CDR1 is SGHAT and CDR2 is FQNNGV in the germline V gene. Trimming took 4 bases from V and 3 from J; bases not matched to a gene: 7. This CDR3 spans 15 amino acids. Here the CDR3 reads CASSYIGTGNYEQYF. The DNA of the CDR3 is TGTGCCAGCAGCTACATAGGGACAGGGAACTACGAGCAGTACTTC.

The table lists this clone with a count of one. This chain joins TRBV5-4 and TRBJ2-7, with D possibly matching TRBD1 (8 bases). Between the trimmed V and J ends, which lost 5 bases and 6 bases, there was a span of 21 bases. Germline CDR1 SGHNT, CDR2 YYREEE (reference sequence). This CDR3 has 15 residues. CDR3 bases: TGTGCCAGCAGTTTAATCAGGGGGCGCGGGGGCGAGCAGTACTTC. Residues: CASSLIRGRGGEQYF.

With regard to this clone: Other DNA variants within this sample encode the same CDR3. V and J are TRBV5-6 and TRBJ2-7; D uncertain. The CDR3 is 14 residues long. V dropped 1 base and J dropped 0 bases, with 8 bases sitting between them. Germline V CDR1 and CDR2: SGHDT, YYEEEE. CDR3 protein: CASSLSGSSYEQYF. CDR3 nucleotides: TGTGCCAGCAGCTTGTCCGGAAGCTCCTACGAGCAGTACTTC.

For the CDR3, the DNA is TGTGCCAGCAGCCACGGGGGGCTGGGGGATACGCAGTATTTT. It codes for CASSHGGLGDTQYF. The V and J genes are TRBV25-1 and TRBJ2-3; tentatively, D is TRBD2 (7 bases). The V gene lost 6 bases and the J gene lost 6 bases, with 16 bases spanning the gap. This CDR3 spans 14 amino acids. The germline V gene encodes CDR1 MGHDK and CDR2 SYGVNS.

The genes are TRBV28 and TRBJ2-7; 8 bases align to TRBD1. The CDR3 loop spans 15 amino acids. The V gene's germline CDR1 is MDHEN and CDR2 SYDVKM. Trimming removed 6 bases from V and 4 bases from J; junction bases left unmatched: 11. CDR3 nucleotide sequence: TGTGCCAGCAGCCCTTGGACAGGGTCGAATTACGAGCAGTACTTC. This encodes CASSPWTGSNYEQYF. The complete variable domain, with remaining parts taken from reference TRBV28 and TRBJ2-7, reads DVKVTQSSRYLVKRTGEKVFLECVQDMDHENMFWYRQDPGLGLRLIYFSYDVKMKEKGDIPEGYSVSREKKERFSLILESASTNQTSMYLCASSPWTGSNYEQYFGPGTRLTVT.

The chain joins TRBV27 to TRBJ2-2; D gene unclear. Germline loops: CDR1 MNHEY, CDR2 SMNVEV (reference sequence). The germline V and J ends were trimmed by 2 bases and 3 bases, with 10 bases remaining between them. The CDR3 contains 15 residues. The CDR3 loop is CASSLRRTYTGELFF. The CDR3 DNA reads TGTGCCAGCAGTTTACGGCGGACCTACACCGGGGAGCTGTTTTTT.

In the case of this clone: At the DNA level, this CDR3 is encoded by other sequences in the same sample as well. This chain links TRBV6-5 with TRBJ2-5; D assignment may be TRBD1 or TRBD2 (6 bases each). CDR1 is MNHEY and CDR2 is SVGAGI in the germline V gene. CDR3 size: 15 residues. Trimming shortened V by 0 bases and J by 5 bases, and 13 bases separated the two germline ends. CDR3 region: CASSYSAGAGETQYF. The CDR3 DNA reads TGTGCCAGCAGTTACTCCGCAGGGGCGGGGGAGACCCAGTACTTC.

With respect to this clone: The same CDR3 arises from other DNA sequences in this sample as well. This sequence joins TRBV18 and TRBJ2-7; 10 bases agree with TRBD1. The CDR3 contains 15 residues. Germline V gene data show CDR1 as KGHSH and CDR2 as LQKENI. Trimming at V came to 3 bases and at J to 4 bases, leaving 6 bases not matched to a gene. CDR3 coding DNA: TGTGCCAGCTCACCTGCCCGGGACAGGGGTTACGAGCAGTACTTC. This gives the protein CASSPARDRGYEQYF.

The chain uses TRBV13 and TRBJ1-4; D is possibly TRBD1 (5 bases). CDR3 size: 15 residues. CDR1 is PRHDT and CDR2 is FYEKMQ in the germline V gene (reference sequence). The V gene lost 5 bases and the J gene lost 6 bases, with 16 bases spanning the gap. The CDR3 sequence is CASSAAGTRDEKLFF. For the CDR3, the DNA is TGTGCCAGCAGCGCCGCCGGGACTCGGGATGAAAAACTGTTTTTT.